This TCR beta chain was obtained from a study of Ad26.COV2.S vaccination and SARS-CoV-2 variants. Study-wide context: Ad26.COV2.S given intramuscularly, once or twice 56 days apart. Study-wide points: While placebo recipients had lower spike-specific TCR breadth, vaccine recipients had more. Reported post-vaccination CD8+ and CD4+ T cell responses to spike showed substantial breadth.

The CDR3 consists of 14 residues. Trimming left V 1 base short and J 5 bases short, with 8 bases between. Germline-derived CDR1 and CDR2 are SEHNR and FQNEAQ (reference sequence). This sample's treatment: some 20 received Ad26.COV2.S at low or high dose, single or two shots; roughly five received placebo; per-sample allocation not given. Specimens were obtained on day 63 following the first vaccine or placebo injection. The method was immunoSEQ multiplex PCR; TCRdb's version includes in-frame clones alone and lacks a portion of them. The repertoire includes approximately 250,000 clones, 87% of them detected once, and roughly 3% sits in the top ten. Comment on this clone: No antigen is known for it.

The source is a person between 18 and 65 years old who received the Ad26.COV2.S COVID-19 vaccine or a placebo. The sequenced sample was peripheral blood, obtained in a trial of Ad26.COV2.S vaccine versus placebo. The chain uses TRBV7-9 and TRBJ1-4; D is uncertain. The CDR3 here is CASSLEVKNEKLFF. The CDR3 DNA is TGTGCCAGCAGCTTAGAAGTCAAGAATGAAAAACTGTTTTTT.